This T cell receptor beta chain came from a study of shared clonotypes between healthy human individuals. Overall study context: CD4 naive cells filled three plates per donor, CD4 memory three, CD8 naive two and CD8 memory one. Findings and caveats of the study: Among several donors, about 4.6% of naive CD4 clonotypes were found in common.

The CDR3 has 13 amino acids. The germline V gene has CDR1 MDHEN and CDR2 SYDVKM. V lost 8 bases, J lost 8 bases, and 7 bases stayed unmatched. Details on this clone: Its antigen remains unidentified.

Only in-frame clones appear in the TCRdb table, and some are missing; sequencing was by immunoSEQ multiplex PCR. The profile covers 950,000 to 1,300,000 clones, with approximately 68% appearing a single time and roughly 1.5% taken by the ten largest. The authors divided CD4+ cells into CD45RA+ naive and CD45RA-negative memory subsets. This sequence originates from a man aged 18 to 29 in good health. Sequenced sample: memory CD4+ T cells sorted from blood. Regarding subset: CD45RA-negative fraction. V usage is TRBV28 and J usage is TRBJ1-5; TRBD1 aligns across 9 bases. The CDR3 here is CASGNRGLKPQHF. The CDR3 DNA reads TGTGCCAGCGGGAACAGGGGGCTGAAGCCCCAGCATTTT.